Listed here are 30 T cell receptor beta chains from one sample, sequenced in a study of control samples from healthy donors and cancer patients. Libraries were prepared by immunoSEQ multiplex PCR; TCRdb keeps only in-frame clonotypes and omits some of them. Seen here are approximately 89,000 clones, about 89% observed once, and the top ten hold roughly 20%. The sample taken for sequencing was blood. The source is a man between 25 and 39 years old in good health.

V is TRBV7-8 and J is TRBJ1-5, with no clear D. The length of the CDR3 is 14 residues. CDR1 and CDR2 (germline): SGHVS, FQNEAQ. Deletions cut 5 bases from V and 0 bases from J, with 8 bases between. CDR3 in DNA: TGTGCCAGCAGCCACGAGTTTAGCAATCAGCCCCAGCATTTT. This translates into CASSHEFSNQPQHF.

J is TRBJ2-7 and V is TRBV21-1. TRBV21-1 is classified as a pseudogene. The CDR3 is 12 residues long. Here the CDR3 DNA reads TGTGCCAGCAGCTTATGGGTGTTGAGGCAGTACGTC. Its protein product is CASSLWVLRQYV.

The CDR3 DNA reads TGTGCCAGCAGTCCACCATCGGGGGGGGATACGCAGTATTTT. The encoded protein is CASSPPSGGDTQYF. The chain links TRBV6-2 or TRBV6-3 to TRBJ2-3, with 8 positions matching TRBD2. Per the germline V gene, CDR1 is MNHEY and CDR2 is SVGEGT. The V gene end was trimmed by 5 bases and the J gene end by 6 bases; junction bases not matched to a gene: 7. The CDR3 extends over 14 amino acids.

The V and J genes are TRBV19 and TRBJ2-7; a possible D gene is TRBD1 (6 bases). The CDR3 sequence is 12 residues long. Germline lookup yields CDR1 LNHDA and CDR2 SQIVND (reference sequence). V was pared by 5 bases and J by 4 bases, with 9 bases between. The CDR3 DNA is TGTGCCAGTAGTCCCGACAGGTACGAGCAGTACTTC. It codes for CASSPDRYEQYF.

This clone was detected once. This chain uses TRBV5-6 with TRBJ1-1, with D tentatively TRBD1 (5 bases). The CDR3 extends over 12 amino acids. Germline loops: CDR1 SGHDT, CDR2 YYEEEE. V lost 9 bases to trimming and J lost 0 bases, with 9 bases between them. The CDR3 protein is CATGELNTEAFF. The DNA of the CDR3 is TGTGCCACGGGGGAGCTGAACACTGAAGCTTTCTTT.

CDR3 coding DNA: TGCGCCAGCAGCCTGCAAGAGGGCCCTGGAAACACCATATATTTT. Its protein product is CASSLQEGPGNTIYF. The chain has TRBV5-1 and TRBJ1-3; unclear D gene. This CDR3 contains 15 residues. Germline V gene data show CDR1 as SGHRS and CDR2 as YFSETQ. V was cut by 4 bases and J by 2 bases, with 13 bases left in between.

This clone has just one count. The CDR3 reads CASSLSGFSTDTQYF. The CDR3 DNA is TGTGCCAGCAGTTTATCAGGGTTCTCCACAGATACGCAGTATTTT. The chain combines TRBV27 with TRBJ2-3; D gene uncertain. The CDR3 runs to 15 residues. V dropped 0 bases and J dropped 2 bases, with 9 bases sitting between them. Germline V CDR1 and CDR2: MNHEY, SMNVEV (reference sequence).

This rearrangement joins TRBV7-9 to TRBJ1-2; 7 nucleotides agree with TRBD1. CDR1 and CDR2 from the germline V gene are SEHNR and FQNEAQ (reference sequence). The trim removed 2 bases at V and 6 bases at J, leaving 9 bases unmatched. The CDR3 is 15 residues long. Here the CDR3 DNA reads TGTGCCAGCAGCTTATGGTCCCCTACAGGGGATGGCTACACCTTC. Translating gives CASSLWSPTGDGYTF.

The gene calls are TRBV6-5 and TRBJ2-2, with D maybe TRBD1 (6 bases). The V end lost 4 bases, the J end lost 1 base, and 10 bases lay between the germline ends. Per germline, CDR1 MNHEY and CDR2 SVGAGI. The CDR3 is 15 residues long. The DNA of the CDR3 is TGTGCCAGCAGTTGGGGGCGCCGGAACACCGGGGAGCTGTTTTTT. Its translation: CASSWGRRNTGELFF.

This clone was seen only once. The gene calls are TRBV28 and TRBJ2-3; 9 bases agree with TRBD2. CDR1 is MDHEN and CDR2 is SYDVKM in the germline V gene. V lost 3 bases, J lost 2 bases, and 3 bases stayed unmatched. The CDR3 sequence is 15 residues long. The CDR3 DNA reads as TGTGCCAGCAGTTTTGAGCGGGGGGCCACAGATACGCAGTATTTT. Amino acid sequence: CASSFERGATDTQYF.

In its sample, this clone was seen once. The chain employs TRBV9 and TRBJ2-5, with TRBD2 matching over 7 bases. Per the germline V gene, CDR1 is SGDLS and CDR2 is YYNGEE. The V and J ends lost 2 bases and 5 bases, in that order; junction bases with no gene match: 9. This CDR3 region has 15 residues. The CDR3 nucleotides read TGTGCCAGCAGCGTGGGCGGAGGACTAGAGGAGACCCAGTACTTC. Residues: CASSVGGGLEETQYF. Filled out from reference TRBV9 and TRBJ2-5, the complete variable domain reads DSGVTQTPKHLITATGQRVTLRCSPRSGDLSVYWYQQSLDQGLQFLIQYYNGEERAKGNILERFSAQQFPDLHSELNLSSLELGDSALYFCASSVGGGLEETQYFGPGTRLLVL.

The chain combines TRBV5-1 with TRBJ2-7, with D perhaps assigned TRBD1 or TRBD2 (5 bases each). Trimming shortened V by 4 bases and J by 5 bases, and 10 bases separated the two germline ends. The germline gives CDR1 SGHRS, CDR2 YFSETQ. This CDR3 is built from 12 residues. CDR3 nucleotide sequence: TGCGCCAGCAGCCGGGGCTGGGACGAGCAGTACTTC. It is translated as CASSRGWDEQYF.

The V call is TRBV19, the J call TRBJ1-3; 9 nucleotides match TRBD1. After removal of 7 bases from V and 4 bases from J, the junction contained 5 bases not matched to a gene. Germline V CDR1 and CDR2: LNHDA, SQIVND (reference sequence). This CDR3 spans 14 amino acids. This CDR3 reads CASKQGASGNTIYF. The DNA of the CDR3 is TGTGCCAGTAAACAGGGGGCGAGCGGAAACACCATATATTTT.

This clone was seen only once. The chain has TRBV27 and TRBJ2-1; D possibly corresponds to TRBD1 (6 bases). Trimming pared 4 bases from V and 14 bases from J, leaving 27 bases between. This CDR3 has 16 residues. Per germline, CDR1 MNHEY and CDR2 SMNVEV (reference sequence). This CDR3 reads CASSWSRDKVGLDEFF. The CDR3 coding sequence is TGTGCCAGCAGTTGGTCCCGGGACAAGGTGGGGTTGGACGAGTTCTTC.

The rearrangement links TRBV7-2 to TRBJ1-2; tentatively, D is TRBD1 (6 bases). Germline V gene data show CDR1 as SGHTA and CDR2 as FQGNSA. V was shortened by 5 bases and J by 8 bases, with 18 bases between the two germline ends. This CDR3 has 14 residues. In DNA, the CDR3 is TGTGCCAGCAGCCTACAGGGAGGAGGGGAAGGCTACACCTTC. Amino acids: CASSLQGGGEGYTF. The whole variable domain, filled in from reference TRBV7-2 and TRBJ1-2, reads GAGVSQSPSNKVTEKGKDVELRCDPISGHTALYWYRQSLGQGLEFLIYFQGNSAPDKSGLPSDRFSAERTGGSVSTLTIQRTQQEDSAVYLCASSLQGGGEGYTFGSGTRLTVV.

This clone has only one observation. The chain recombines TRBV7-2 with TRBJ1-1; D not certain. Germline CDR1 reads SGHTA; CDR2 reads FQGNSA. With 1 base removed from V and 2 bases from J, the gap between germline ends came to 8 bases. The CDR3 totals 14 residues. The CDR3 loop is CASSLEGLNTEAFF. The CDR3 DNA sequence: TGTGCCAGCAGCTTAGAGGGTTTAAACACTGAAGCTTTCTTT.

J is TRBJ2-2 and V is TRBV3-1 (or the pseudogene TRBV3-2), with 13 bases lining up with TRBD2. Germline CDR1 reads LGHDT; CDR2 reads YNNKEL (reference sequence). CDR3 length equals 17 residues. After removal of 4 bases from V and 5 bases from J, the junction contained 7 bases not matched to a gene. In nucleotides, the CDR3 is TGTGCCAGCAGCCGACTAGCGGGGGGCCCCAGAACCGGGGAGCTGTTTTTT. Translating it yields CASSRLAGGPRTGELFF.

The gene calls are TRBV19 and TRBJ1-2, with 11 bases fitting TRBD1. This CDR3 contains 16 residues. Trimming took 6 bases from V and 3 from J; bases not matched to a gene: 9. Germline CDR1 reads LNHDA; CDR2 reads SQIVND (reference sequence). The CDR3 is CASSNLGTGGDYGYTF. CDR3 sequence (DNA): TGTGCCAGTAGCAACCTTGGGACAGGGGGGGACTATGGCTACACCTTC.

The V and J genes are TRBV11-2 and TRBJ1-5; D remains unclear. Trimming stripped 0 bases from V and 3 bases from J, with 3 bases between. In germline, CDR1 is SGHAT, CDR2 FQNNGV. CDR3 size: 13 residues. The CDR3 DNA reads TGTGCCAGCAGCTTAGAGACCAATCAGCCCCAGCATTTT. The encoded protein is CASSLETNQPQHF. The complete variable domain, with remaining parts taken from reference TRBV11-2 and TRBJ1-5, reads EAGVAQSPRYKIIEKRQSVAFWCNPISGHATLYWYQQILGQGPKLLIQFQNNGVVDDSQLPKDRFSAERLKGVDSTLKIQPAKLEDSAVYLCASSLETNQPQHFGDGTRLSIL.

This clone was observed once. V gene TRBV5-6 combines with J gene TRBJ2-5, with D tentatively TRBD2 (6 bases). This CDR3 has 12 residues. V lost 6 bases and J lost 5, with 11 bases in between. The germline V gene has CDR1 SGHDT and CDR2 YYEEEE. CDR3 protein: CASTWGRETQYF. The CDR3 DNA sequence: TGTGCCAGCACCTGGGGGAGGGAGACCCAGTACTTC.

The chain carries TRBV19 and TRBJ2-3; unclear D gene. Germline V gene sequence: CDR1 LNHDA, CDR2 SQIVND (reference sequence). V was trimmed by 3 bases and J by 3 bases, leaving 13 bases between them. The CDR3 runs 15 residues. CDR3: CASSMTRTRTDTQYF. Written as DNA, the CDR3 is TGTGCCAGTAGTATGACTCGGACCCGAACAGATACGCAGTATTTT.

The chain recombines TRBV19 with TRBJ1-2; 11 bases agree with TRBD1. The V gene end was trimmed by 5 bases and the J gene end by 7 bases; junction bases not matched to a gene: 6. The CDR3 spans 14 residues. CDR1 is LNHDA, CDR2 SQIVND, per germline (reference sequence). CDR3 residues: CASSPGQGAFGYTF. For the CDR3, the DNA is TGTGCCAGTAGTCCCGGACAGGGGGCCTTTGGCTACACCTTC.

The J gene is TRBJ1-3, the V gene TRBV5-6; D is ambiguous. The V gene lost 0 bases and the J gene lost 6 bases, with 7 bases spanning the gap. Looked up from germline, CDR1 is SGHDT and CDR2 is YYEEEE. The CDR3 loop spans 13 amino acids. The chain's CDR3 is CASSLERSNTIYF. CDR3 in DNA: TGTGCCAGCAGCTTGGAAAGGTCAAACACCATATATTTT.

Here the CDR3 reads CASSPVVPGHPSYEQYF. The CDR3 region has the DNA TGTGCCAGCTCACCAGTGGTCCCGGGACATCCTTCCTACGAGCAGTACTTC. The chain uses TRBV18 and TRBJ2-7; D is possibly TRBD1 (6 bases). The V and J ends lost 2 bases and 1 base respectively, with 18 bases between them. There are 17 residues in the CDR3. Germline CDR1 is KGHSH and CDR2 is LQKENI.

The rearrangement uses TRBV21-1 and TRBJ2-7; the table's TRBD2 call for D was not verified on the DNA. TRBV21-1 is tagged as a pseudogene. This CDR3 region has 16 residues. CDR3 protein: CASSTHAPGDCREQYF. The CDR3 DNA is TGTGCCAGCAGCACCCACGCACCGGGGGATTGTCGCGAGCAGTACTTC.

This chain connects TRBV19 to TRBJ2-3; TRBD2 is a possible D gene (6 bases). Germline V gives CDR1 LNHDA, CDR2 SQIVND (reference sequence). The CDR3 sequence is 14 residues long. V was shortened by 4 bases and J by 0 bases, with 8 bases between the two germline ends. The chain's CDR3 is CASSRGVSTDTQYF. The CDR3, as DNA: TGTGCCAGTAGTAGGGGGGTGAGCACAGATACGCAGTATTTT.

CDR3 nucleotide sequence: TGTGCCAGCAGCTTAGTTGTGGGGGTCACAGATACGCAGTATTTT. Translation: CASSLVVGVTDTQYF. The chain combines TRBV11-2 with TRBJ2-3; D is possibly TRBD1 or TRBD2 (5 bases each). Trimming stripped 1 base from V and 2 bases from J, with 10 bases between. This CDR3 comprises 15 residues. The germline V gene encodes CDR1 SGHAT and CDR2 FQNNGV.

The V call is TRBV30, the J call TRBJ2-7, with D perhaps TRBD2 (7 bases). CDR3 length equals 16 residues. From germline, CDR1 is GTSNPN and CDR2 SVGIG (reference sequence). Trimming pared 2 bases from V and 3 bases from J, leaving 20 bases between. The CDR3 sequence is CAWSRGGQGTYYEQYF. In nucleotides, the CDR3 is TGTGCCTGGAGTAGGGGAGGGCAGGGGACATACTACGAGCAGTACTTC.

The gene calls are TRBV5-1 and TRBJ1-3; tentatively, D is TRBD1 (6 bases). This CDR3 contains 13 residues. Germline-derived CDR1 and CDR2 are SGHRS and YFSETQ. The V and J ends lost 4 bases and 7 bases respectively, with 12 bases between them. CDR3 sequence reads: CASSQGTSNTIYF. The CDR3 region has the DNA TGCGCCAGCAGCCAAGGGACATCTAACACCATATATTTT.

The chain is built from TRBV18 and TRBJ2-7; tentatively, D is TRBD1 (6 bases). CDR1 is KGHSH and CDR2 is LQKENI in the germline V gene. Trimming cost V 3 bases and J 6 bases, with 15 bases left between them. The length of the CDR3 is 14 residues. The CDR3 DNA reads TGTGCCAGCTCACCCCCCAGTTTAGGGGGCGAGCAGTACGTC. Amino acids: CASSPPSLGGEQYV.